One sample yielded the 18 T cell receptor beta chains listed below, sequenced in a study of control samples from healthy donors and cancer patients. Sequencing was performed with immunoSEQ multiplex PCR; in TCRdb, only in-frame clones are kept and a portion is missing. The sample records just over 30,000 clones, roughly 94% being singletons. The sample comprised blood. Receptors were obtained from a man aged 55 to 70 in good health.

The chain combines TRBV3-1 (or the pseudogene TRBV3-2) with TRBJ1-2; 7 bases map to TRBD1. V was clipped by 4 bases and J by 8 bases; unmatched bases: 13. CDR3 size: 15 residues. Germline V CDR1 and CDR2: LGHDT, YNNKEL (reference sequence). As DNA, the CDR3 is TGTGCCAGCAGCCCCCGACAGGGACTGGATAAGGGCTACACCTTC. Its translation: CASSPRQGLDKGYTF.

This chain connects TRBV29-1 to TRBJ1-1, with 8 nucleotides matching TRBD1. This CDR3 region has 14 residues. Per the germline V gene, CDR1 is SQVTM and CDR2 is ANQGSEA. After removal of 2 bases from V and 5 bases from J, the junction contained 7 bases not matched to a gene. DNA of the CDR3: TGCAGCGTTGAAATGGTACAGGGGGGGACTGAAGCTTTCTTT. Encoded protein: CSVEMVQGGTEAFF.

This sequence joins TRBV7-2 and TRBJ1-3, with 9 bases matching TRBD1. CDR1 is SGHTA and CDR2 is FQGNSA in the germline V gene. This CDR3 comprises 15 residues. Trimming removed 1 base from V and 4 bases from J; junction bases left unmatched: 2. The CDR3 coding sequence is TGTGCCAGCAGCTTAGGGGGACAGGGAGGAAACACCATATATTTT. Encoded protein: CASSLGGQGGNTIYF.

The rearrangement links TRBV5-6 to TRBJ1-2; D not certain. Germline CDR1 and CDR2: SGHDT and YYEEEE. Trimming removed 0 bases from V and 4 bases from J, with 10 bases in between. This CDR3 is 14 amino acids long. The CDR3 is CASSLVQASYGYTF. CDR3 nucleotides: TGTGCCAGCAGCTTGGTTCAGGCCTCCTATGGCTACACCTTC.

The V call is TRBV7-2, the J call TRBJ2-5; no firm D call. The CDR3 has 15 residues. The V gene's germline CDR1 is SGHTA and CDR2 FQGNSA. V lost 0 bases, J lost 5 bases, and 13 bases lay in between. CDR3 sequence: CASSLAGVVGETQYF. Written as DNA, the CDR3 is TGTGCCAGCAGCTTAGCGGGCGTCGTTGGGGAGACCCAGTACTTC.

CDR3 sequence: CASTWGGLYNEQFF. The CDR3 bases are TGTGCCAGCACGTGGGGGGGGCTCTACAATGAGCAGTTCTTC. This chain links TRBV28 with TRBJ2-1; weak D call: TRBD2 (7 bases). This CDR3 spans 14 amino acids. Trimming pared 7 bases from V and 3 bases from J, leaving 13 bases between. Germline CDR1 is MDHEN and CDR2 is SYDVKM. Variable domain in full (rest from reference TRBV28 and TRBJ2-1): DVKVTQSSRYLVKRTGEKVFLECVQDMDHENMFWYRQDPGLGLRLIYFSYDVKMKEKGDIPEGYSVSREKKERFSLILESASTNQTSMYLCASTWGGLYNEQFFGPGTRLTVL.

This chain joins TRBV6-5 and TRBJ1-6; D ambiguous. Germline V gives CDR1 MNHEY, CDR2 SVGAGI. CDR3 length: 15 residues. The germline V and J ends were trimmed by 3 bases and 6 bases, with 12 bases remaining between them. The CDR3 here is CASSYMINFNSPLHF. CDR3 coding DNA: TGTGCCAGCAGTTATATGATAAATTTTAATTCACCCCTCCACTTT.

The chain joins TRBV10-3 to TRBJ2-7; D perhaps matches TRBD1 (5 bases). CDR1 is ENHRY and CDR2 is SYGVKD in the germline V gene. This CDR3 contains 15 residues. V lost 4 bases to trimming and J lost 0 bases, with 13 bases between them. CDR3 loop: CAISGSTGFSYEQYF. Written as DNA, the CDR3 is TGTGCCATCAGTGGGAGTACAGGATTCTCCTACGAGCAGTACTTC.

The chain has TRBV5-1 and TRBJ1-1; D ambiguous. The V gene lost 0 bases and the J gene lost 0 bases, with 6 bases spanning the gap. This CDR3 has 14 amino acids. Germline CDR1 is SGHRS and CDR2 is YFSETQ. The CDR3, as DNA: TGCGCCAGCAGCTTGGGGCAAGTGAACACTGAAGCTTTCTTT. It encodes CASSLGQVNTEAFF.

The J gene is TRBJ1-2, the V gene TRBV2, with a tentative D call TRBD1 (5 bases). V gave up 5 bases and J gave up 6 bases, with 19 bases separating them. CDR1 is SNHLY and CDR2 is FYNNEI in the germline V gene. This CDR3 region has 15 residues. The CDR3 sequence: CASSRVLSGIDGYTF. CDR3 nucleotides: TGTGCCAGCAGTCGGGTTTTATCAGGGATAGATGGCTACACCTTC.

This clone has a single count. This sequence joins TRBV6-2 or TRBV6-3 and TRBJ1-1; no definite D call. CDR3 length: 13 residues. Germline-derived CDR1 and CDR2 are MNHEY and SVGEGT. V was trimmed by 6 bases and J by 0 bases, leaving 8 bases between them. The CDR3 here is CASSGRMNTEAFF. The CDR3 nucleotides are TGTGCCAGCAGCGGACGGATGAACACTGAAGCTTTCTTT.

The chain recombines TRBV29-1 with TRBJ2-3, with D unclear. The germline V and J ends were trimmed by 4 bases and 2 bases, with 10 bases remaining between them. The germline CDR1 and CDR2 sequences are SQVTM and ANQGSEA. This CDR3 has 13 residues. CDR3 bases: TGCAGCGTTGTACCCCGTCTCACAGATACGCAGTATTTT. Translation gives CSVVPRLTDTQYF.

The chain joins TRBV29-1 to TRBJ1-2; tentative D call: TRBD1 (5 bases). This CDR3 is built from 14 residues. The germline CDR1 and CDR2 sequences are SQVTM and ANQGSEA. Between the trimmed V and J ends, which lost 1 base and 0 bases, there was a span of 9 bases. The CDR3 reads CSVEGGITNYGYTF. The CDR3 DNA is TGCAGCGTTGAAGGGGGGATTACTAACTATGGCTACACCTTC. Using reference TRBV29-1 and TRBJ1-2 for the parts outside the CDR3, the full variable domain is SAVISQKPSRDICQRGTSLTIQCQVDSQVTMMFWYRQQPGQSLTLIATANQGSEATYESGFVIDKFPISRPNLTFSTLTVSNMSPEDSSIYLCSVEGGITNYGYTFGSGTRLTVV.

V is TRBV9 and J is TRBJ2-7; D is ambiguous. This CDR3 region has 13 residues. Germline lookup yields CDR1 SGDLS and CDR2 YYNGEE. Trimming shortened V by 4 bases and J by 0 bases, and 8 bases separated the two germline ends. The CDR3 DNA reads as TGTGCCAGCAGCCCCGCTAACTCCTACGAGCAGTACTTC. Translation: CASSPANSYEQYF.

CDR3 amino acids: CASSEGYYGYTF. In DNA form, the CDR3 reads TGTGCCAGCAGTGAAGGGTACTATGGCTACACCTTC. This chain uses TRBV25-1 with TRBJ1-2; D ambiguous. The V gene's germline CDR1 is MGHDK and CDR2 SYGVNS. Trimming stripped 2 bases from V and 3 bases from J, with 4 bases between. The CDR3 spans 12 residues.

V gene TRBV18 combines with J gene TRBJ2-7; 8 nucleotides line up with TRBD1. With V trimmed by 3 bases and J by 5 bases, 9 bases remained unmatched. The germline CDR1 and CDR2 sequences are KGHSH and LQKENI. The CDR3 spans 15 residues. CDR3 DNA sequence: TGTGCCAGCTCACCCCGGACAGGGAATGGGGACGAGCAGTACTTC. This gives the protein CASSPRTGNGDEQYF.

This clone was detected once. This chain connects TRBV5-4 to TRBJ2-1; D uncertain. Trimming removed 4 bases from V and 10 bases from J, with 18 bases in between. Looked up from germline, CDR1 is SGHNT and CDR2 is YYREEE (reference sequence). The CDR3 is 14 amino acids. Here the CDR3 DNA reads TGTGCCAGCAGCCTGACGCGTACCCCCGAGGAGCAGTTCTTC. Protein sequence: CASSLTRTPEEQFF. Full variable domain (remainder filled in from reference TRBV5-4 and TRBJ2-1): ETGVTQSPTHLIKTRGQQVTLRCSSQSGHNTVSWYQQALGQGPQFIFQYYREEENGRGNFPPRFSGLQFPNYSSELNVNALELDDSALYLCASSLTRTPEEQFFGPGTRLTVL.

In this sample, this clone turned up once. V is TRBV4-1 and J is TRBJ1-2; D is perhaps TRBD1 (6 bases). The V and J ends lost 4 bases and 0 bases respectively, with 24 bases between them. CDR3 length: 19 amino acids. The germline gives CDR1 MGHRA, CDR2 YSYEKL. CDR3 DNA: TGCGCCAGCAGCCCAGGACCTCGCGGGGGCCGATATCCTAACTATGGCTACACCTTC. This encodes CASSPGPRGGRYPNYGYTF.